This T cell receptor beta chain is from a study of blood T cell repertoires in COVID-19. Study-level background: Researchers got acute and convalescent COVID-19 samples from the United States, Italy and Spain. Sources were T cells, B-cell-depleted T cells, or PBMCs; the material itself was cDNA or gDNA.

The germline V gene encodes CDR1 LGHDT and CDR2 YNNKEL (reference sequence). Trimming took off 2 bases at V and 12 bases at J, with 14 bases between the two ends. The CDR3 spans 13 residues. Per the original data handling: Researchers report that nucleated cell counts were estimated from reference gene primer amplification. TCRdb's copy holds only in-frame clones and misses some; the assay was immunoSEQ multiplex PCR. V, J and clone size reflect that table, while D and trimming were determined from the DNA. Among 51,000 or so clones, roughly 89% were seen once, and the ten largest hold approximately 10%.

The V and J genes are TRBV3-1 (or the pseudogene TRBV3-2) and TRBJ2-1; D call uncertain. Material for sequencing was peripheral blood. The origin of this receptor is a man aged 80 or over with active or convalescent COVID-19. This CDR3 is CASSQIIATWQFF. CDR3 DNA sequence: TGTGCCAGCAGCCAAATAATCGCCACTTGGCAGTTCTTC.